The next 5 T cell receptor beta chains were all read from a single sample in a study of blood T cell repertoires in COVID-19. Libraries were prepared by immunoSEQ multiplex PCR; TCRdb keeps only in-frame clonotypes and omits some of them. The table includes hundreds of thousands of clones, about 89% detected once. Material: peripheral blood. Every receptor here comes from a woman between 50 and 59 years old with COVID-19, enrolled during active disease.

The rearrangement links TRBV14 to TRBJ2-5, with TRBD1 as a possible D gene (6 bases). V was pared by 0 bases and J by 5 bases, with 13 bases between. The germline CDR1 and CDR2 sequences are SGHDN and FVKESK. The CDR3 sequence is 15 residues long. The CDR3 bases are TGTGCCAGCAGCCAAGAGGGGGCCGGGATGGAGACCCAGTACTTC. Translated, it gives CASSQEGAGMETQYF.

This sequence joins TRBV7-2 and TRBJ2-7; TRBD2 matches 10 bases. This CDR3 is built from 15 residues. Germline V gives CDR1 SGHTA, CDR2 FQGNSA. Trimming removed 1 base from V and 6 bases from J; junction bases left unmatched: 6. CDR3 protein: CASSLEAGGLGEQYF. In nucleotides, the CDR3 is TGTGCCAGCAGCTTAGAAGCGGGAGGGTTGGGCGAGCAGTACTTC. Complete variable domain (other parts from reference TRBV7-2 and TRBJ2-7): GAGVSQSPSNKVTEKGKDVELRCDPISGHTALYWYRQSLGQGLEFLIYFQGNSAPDKSGLPSDRFSAERTGGSVSTLTIQRTQQEDSAVYLCASSLEAGGLGEQYFGPGTRLTVT.

This clone has just one count. V usage is TRBV5-1 and J usage is TRBJ1-3; weak D call: TRBD1 (5 bases). Between the trimmed V and J ends, which lost 0 bases and 0 bases, there was a span of 7 bases. The CDR3 length is 15 residues. The germline CDR1 and CDR2 sequences are SGHRS and YFSETQ. CDR3 loop: CASSLDQGSGNTIYF. DNA for the CDR3: TGCGCCAGCAGCTTGGATCAGGGCTCTGGAAACACCATATATTTT.

The chain joins TRBV30 to TRBJ1-2; no reliable D call. The ends were cut back, 1 base at V and 4 bases at J, with 7 bases in the middle. The CDR3 sequence is 12 residues long. CDR1 is GTSNPN, CDR2 SVGIG, per germline (reference sequence). CDR3 loop: CAWSAHGYGYTF. CDR3 DNA sequence: TGTGCCTGGAGTGCCCACGGCTATGGCTACACCTTC. Using reference TRBV30 and TRBJ1-2 for the parts outside the CDR3, the full variable domain is SQTIHQWPATLVQPVGSPLSLECTVEGTSNPNLYWYRQAAGRGLQLLFYSVGIGQISSEVPQNLSASRPQDRQFILSSKKLLLSDSGFYLCAWSAHGYGYTFGSGTRLTVV.

Worth noting for this clone: The sample contains more than one DNA sequence encoding this CDR3. The gene calls are TRBV3-1 (or the pseudogene TRBV3-2) and TRBJ2-7, with D perhaps matching TRBD2 (5 bases). V dropped 4 bases and J dropped 4 bases, with 8 bases sitting between them. The CDR3 consists of 12 residues. Germline loops: CDR1 LGHDT, CDR2 YNNKEL (reference sequence). As DNA, the CDR3 is TGTGCCAGCAGCCCGGACTTATACGAGCAGTACTTC. Its translation is CASSPDLYEQYF.